The present T cell receptor (beta chain) was sequenced within a study of cytotoxic CD8 clonotypes in ibrutinib-treated CLL. About the study: Treatment had run for a median around 12 months, range 6 to 36, when response samples were taken.

TCRdb's table, derived via immunoSEQ multiplex PCR, lists solely in-frame clones and lacks some. The sample records tens of thousands of clones, roughly four fifths being singletons. This clone was seen more than once but under ten times. The germline V gene has CDR1 SGDLS and CDR2 YYNGEE. The CDR3 runs to 13 residues. V lost 7 bases and J 0 bases, leaving 8 bases between the germline ends. The V call is TRBV9, the J call TRBJ1-3; no clear D. Sequencing was performed on PBMCs, taken before ibrutinib treatment. This TCR came from a human donor with chronic lymphocytic leukemia. The CDR3 bases are TGTGCCAGCGGGAAAAACTCTGGAAACACCATATATTTT. It codes for CASGKNSGNTIYF.